Below, 28 T cell receptor beta chains from the same sample are listed, as sequenced in a study of T cell responses to AZD1222 COVID-19 vaccine. Data came from immunoSEQ multiplex PCR; TCRdb stores just in-frame clones and leaves some out. The sample has 70,000 to 95,000 clones, under 95% seen once. Sequenced material: peripheral blood, taken 28 days after the second AZD1222 dose. Receptor source: an adult who received the AZD1222 COVID-19 vaccine.

The genes are TRBV7-3 and TRBJ2-2; 11 nucleotides line up with TRBD2. The junction had 4 bases not matched to a gene; V was cut back by 3 bases and J by 4 bases. This CDR3 contains 16 residues. From germline, CDR1 is SGHTA and CDR2 FQGTGA. CDR3 in DNA: TGTGCCAGCAGCTTCGGGACTAGCGGAGGCACCGGGGAGCTGTTTTTT. Protein: CASSFGTSGGTGELFF.

This chain joins TRBV5-1 and TRBJ2-1; D is possibly TRBD1 or TRBD2 (7 bases each). The CDR3 is made up of 13 amino acids. With 1 base removed from V and 7 bases from J, the gap between germline ends came to 9 bases. Germline assignment: CDR1 SGHRS and CDR2 YFSETQ. Here the CDR3 reads CASSLQGGNEQFF. The CDR3 DNA is TGCGCCAGCAGCTTGCAGGGGGGGAATGAGCAGTTCTTC.

V usage is TRBV5-4 and J usage is TRBJ1-3; D unresolved. The CDR3 consists of 15 residues. V was clipped by 4 bases and J by 0 bases, with 11 bases between them. The germline V gene encodes CDR1 SGHNT and CDR2 YYREEE (reference sequence). The CDR3 protein is CASSLKRSSGNTIYF. The CDR3 DNA is TGTGCCAGCAGCCTCAAGAGGAGCTCTGGAAACACCATATATTTT.

The chain couples TRBV30 to TRBJ1-2; D may be TRBD1 (5 bases). The CDR3 has 13 residues. V gave up 2 bases and J gave up 3 bases, with 10 bases separating them. Germline V gives CDR1 GTSNPN, CDR2 SVGIG (reference sequence). The CDR3 nucleotides are TGTGCCTGGAGTCCACGGGGGGACTATGGCTACACCTTC. Translation gives CAWSPRGDYGYTF.

The chain combines TRBV5-1 with TRBJ2-2, with a tentative D call TRBD1 (5 bases). V lost 2 bases, J lost 0 bases, and 8 bases lay in between. The germline gives CDR1 SGHRS, CDR2 YFSETQ. This CDR3 contains 15 residues. CDR3 nucleotides: TGCGCCAGCAGCTTCATCAGGGCGAACACCGGGGAGCTGTTTTTT. As protein: CASSFIRANTGELFF.

The chain carries TRBV5-1 and TRBJ2-3; 8 nucleotides line up with TRBD2. V shed 0 bases, J shed 2 bases, and the junction held 14 bases outside the gene matches. The germline gives CDR1 SGHRS, CDR2 YFSETQ. The CDR3 is 19 residues long. The chain's CDR3 is CASSLDPRSGGGYTDTQYF. CDR3 nucleotides: TGCGCCAGCAGCTTGGACCCTCGTTCTGGCGGGGGGTACACAGATACGCAGTATTTT.

The V call is TRBV7-3, the J call TRBJ2-5; a weak D match, TRBD2 (5 bases). Germline V gives CDR1 SGHTA, CDR2 FQGTGA. The length of the CDR3 is 16 residues. V was trimmed by 5 bases and J by 2 bases, leaving 18 bases between them. CDR3 protein: CASSRGAASGQETQYF. In DNA, the CDR3 is TGTGCCAGCAGCCGGGGAGCGGCTTCGGGGCAAGAGACCCAGTACTTC.

The chain joins TRBV24-1 to TRBJ2-1; maybe TRBD1 (6 bases). This CDR3 has 15 residues. Germline assignment: CDR1 KGHDR and CDR2 SFDVKD. V shed 0 bases and J shed 9 bases, with 14 bases lying between them. CDR3 DNA: TGTGCCACCAGTGATTTGGGGACGCAAGGGGGTGAGCAGTTCTTC. Its translation: CATSDLGTQGGEQFF.

The CDR3, as DNA: TGCAGCGTTCCCGGAAGGGCTAGTATCAATGAGCAGTTCTTC. It is translated as CSVPGRASINEQFF. V is TRBV29-1 and J is TRBJ2-1; D not certain. The CDR3 is made up of 14 amino acids. Trimming took off 5 bases at V and 6 bases at J, with 17 bases between the two ends. Germline V CDR1 and CDR2: SQVTM, ANQGSEA.

This chain joins TRBV29-1 and TRBJ1-6; possible D gene TRBD1, 6 bases. The CDR3 runs 12 residues. Trimming took off 7 bases at V and 7 bases at J, with 11 bases between the two ends. The germline V gene has CDR1 SQVTM and CDR2 ANQGSEA. In DNA, the CDR3 is TGCAGCGCCCGGGACACCAATTCACCCCTCCACTTT. Translation gives CSARDTNSPLHF. Using reference TRBV29-1 and TRBJ1-6 for the parts outside the CDR3, the full variable domain is SAVISQKPSRDICQRGTSLTIQCQVDSQVTMMFWYRQQPGQSLTLIATANQGSEATYESGFVIDKFPISRPNLTFSTLTVSNMSPEDSSIYLCSARDTNSPLHFGNGTRLTVT.

The chain recombines TRBV7-2 with TRBJ2-3; D unclear. Between the trimmed V and J ends, which lost 6 bases and 2 bases, there was a span of 15 bases. Germline lookup yields CDR1 SGHTA and CDR2 FQGNSA. The CDR3 spans 15 residues. CDR3 sequence: CASRQRRLTTDTQYF. The CDR3 region has the DNA TGTGCCAGCAGGCAAAGGCGGCTAACCACAGATACGCAGTATTTT.

The J gene is TRBJ1-2, the V gene TRBV19; the D is unclear. The CDR3 extends over 15 amino acids. The V end lost 5 bases, the J end lost 2 bases, and 15 bases lay between the germline ends. Germline assignment: CDR1 LNHDA and CDR2 SQIVND (reference sequence). CDR3 DNA sequence: TGTGCCAGTAGTGTCGCCATGCTGCTGAACTATGGCTACACCTTC. Its protein is CASSVAMLLNYGYTF.

The J gene is TRBJ2-1, the V gene TRBV3-1 (or the pseudogene TRBV3-2); 7 bases are shared with TRBD2. Germline CDR1 is LGHDT and CDR2 is YNNKEL (reference sequence). Trimming cost V 3 bases and J 0 bases; bases outside gene matches: 2. The CDR3 runs 15 residues. The CDR3 region is CASSQGGSSYNEQFF. In DNA, the CDR3 is TGTGCCAGCAGCCAGGGGGGGAGCTCCTACAATGAGCAGTTCTTC.

The V call is TRBV5-5, the J call TRBJ1-2; D remains ambiguous. The CDR3 consists of 14 residues. The germline V gene encodes CDR1 SGHKS and CDR2 YYEKEE (reference sequence). V was clipped by 2 bases and J by 4 bases, with 12 bases between them. The CDR3 region is CASSFQESPYGYTF. CDR3 DNA sequence: TGTGCCAGCAGCTTTCAGGAGAGCCCCTATGGCTACACCTTC.

The chain uses TRBV30 and TRBJ2-7; 7 nucleotides line up with TRBD2. The CDR3 is 13 amino acids. Germline CDR1 GTSNPN, CDR2 SVGIG (reference sequence). The ends lost 4 bases at V and 6 bases at J; junction bases unmatched: 9. CDR3 in amino acids: CAWTSAGSGEQYF. The CDR3 DNA reads as TGTGCCTGGACCTCAGCGGGGTCCGGCGAGCAGTACTTC.

The rearrangement uses TRBV18 and TRBJ2-1; possibly TRBD1 for D (6 bases). In germline, CDR1 is KGHSH, CDR2 LQKENI. The CDR3 length is 13 residues. V lost 5 bases and J lost 4, with 9 bases in between. CDR3 coding DNA: TGTGCCAGCTCAATAGGACAGTACAATGAGCAGTTCTTC. It specifies CASSIGQYNEQFF.

This clone appeared once. The chain uses TRBV5-1 and TRBJ1-4; D may be TRBD1 (5 bases). V lost 0 bases and J lost 4, with 10 bases in between. Looked up from germline, CDR1 is SGHRS and CDR2 is YFSETQ. The CDR3 extends over 15 amino acids. The CDR3 region has the DNA TGCGCCAGCAGCTTGGGACGGGACCTTAATGAAAAACTGTTTTTT. This translates into CASSLGRDLNEKLFF.

V gene TRBV19 combines with J gene TRBJ1-2; tentative D call: TRBD1 (6 bases). The CDR3 is made up of 18 amino acids. V lost 2 bases and J lost 0, with 19 bases in between. Germline V CDR1 and CDR2: LNHDA, SQIVND (reference sequence). This CDR3 reads CASSIIPGASSSNYGYTF. For the CDR3, the DNA is TGTGCCAGTAGTATAATACCAGGGGCCTCCTCCTCTAACTATGGCTACACCTTC.

The chain uses TRBV13 and TRBJ2-7; TRBD2 matches at 8 bases. Germline CDR1 is PRHDT and CDR2 is FYEKMQ (reference sequence). This CDR3 comprises 15 residues. After removal of 4 bases from V and 5 bases from J, the junction contained 10 bases not matched to a gene. DNA of the CDR3: TGTGCCAGCAGCTCCTCGGGGGGGCCCCAGGACGAGCAGTACTTC. Protein: CASSSSGGPQDEQYF.

V usage is TRBV27 and J usage is TRBJ2-7, with D perhaps matching TRBD2 (5 bases). V gave up 6 bases and J gave up 5 bases, with 14 bases separating them. This CDR3 comprises 13 residues. Germline CDR1 reads MNHEY; CDR2 reads SMNVEV (reference sequence). CDR3 region: CASRVSGVHEQYF. In DNA form, the CDR3 reads TGTGCCAGCAGGGTGAGCGGTGTCCACGAGCAGTACTTC.

As DNA, the CDR3 is TGTGCCACCAGCAGTGGGGCGAACACTGAAGCTTTCTTT. Its protein product is CATSSGANTEAFF. The chain has TRBV15 and TRBJ1-1; tentative D call: TRBD1 (5 bases). The germline V and J ends were trimmed by 3 bases and 1 base, with 6 bases remaining between them. CDR1 is LNHNV, CDR2 YYDKDF, per germline (reference sequence). The CDR3 totals 13 residues.

V usage is TRBV24-1 and J usage is TRBJ1-5; 7 bases line up with TRBD1. This CDR3 comprises 13 residues. Germline V lookup: CDR1 KGHDR, CDR2 SFDVKD. Unmatched junction bases numbered 4, after V lost 9 bases and J lost 3 bases. This chain's CDR3 is CATPGTDNQPQHF. The CDR3 DNA reads as TGTGCCACCCCGGGGACAGACAATCAGCCCCAGCATTTT.

This chain connects TRBV28 to TRBJ2-2; 11 nucleotides line up with TRBD1. Unmatched junction bases numbered 4, after V lost 3 bases and J lost 4 bases. The CDR3 contains 16 residues. Germline V gene lookup returns CDR1 MDHEN and CDR2 SYDVKM. CDR3 in amino acids: CASSFFGTGGTGELFF. CDR3 bases: TGTGCCAGCAGTTTCTTTGGGACAGGGGGCACCGGGGAGCTGTTTTTT.

This chain joins TRBV27 and TRBJ1-3, with D hard to call. Between the trimmed V and J ends, which lost 4 bases and 0 bases, there was a span of 10 bases. Looked up from germline, CDR1 is MNHEY and CDR2 is SMNVEV (reference sequence). The CDR3 covers 15 residues. The CDR3: CASSSRGVSGNTIYF. Written as DNA, the CDR3 is TGTGCCAGCAGTTCCCGCGGAGTCTCTGGAAACACCATATATTTT.

This clone was observed a handful of times. V gene TRBV6-4 combines with J gene TRBJ2-1; 9 bases fit TRBD2. Germline values: CDR1 MRHNA, CDR2 SNTAGT. With 2 bases clipped from V and 4 bases from J, the junction kept 0 bases outside the gene matches. CDR3 length equals 14 residues. CDR3 nucleotide sequence: TGTGCCAGCAGTGACGCGGGAGGGTACAATGAGCAGTTCTTC. This sequence encodes CASSDAGGYNEQFF.

The gene calls are TRBV18 and TRBJ1-1, with D uncertain. The V gene's germline CDR1 is KGHSH and CDR2 LQKENI. This CDR3 spans 13 amino acids. Trimming pared 0 bases from V and 8 bases from J, leaving 10 bases between. The CDR3 sequence: CASSPPLDPEAFF. In DNA form, the CDR3 reads TGTGCCAGCTCACCACCCCTTGACCCGGAAGCTTTCTTT.

The chain employs TRBV7-9 and TRBJ1-6; tentatively, D is TRBD1 (6 bases). The V gene's germline CDR1 is SEHNR and CDR2 FQNEAQ (reference sequence). V lost 3 bases to trimming and J lost 8 bases, with 11 bases between them. This CDR3 region has 14 residues. The CDR3 nucleotides are TGTGCCAGCAGCTTCACAGGGAATGATTCACCCCTCCACTTT. The encoded protein is CASSFTGNDSPLHF.

The V call is TRBV19, the J call TRBJ2-7, with a tentative D call TRBD2 (6 bases). The CDR3 length is 15 residues. V was clipped by 3 bases and J by 5 bases, with 17 bases between them. The V gene's germline CDR1 is LNHDA and CDR2 SQIVND (reference sequence). CDR3 bases: TGTGCCAGTAGTATGGCGGGGACCCACCTGAACGAGCAGTACTTC. It encodes CASSMAGTHLNEQYF.